This is a list of T cell receptor beta chains from one sample in a study of blood T cell repertoires in COVID-19. Method: immunoSEQ multiplex PCR; TCRdb's copy keeps in-frame clones and lacks some. Among 250,000 to 300,000 clones, more than 85% were seen once, and the ten largest hold approximately 2.1%. Material for sequencing was peripheral blood. These receptors were taken from a woman aged 25-40 years with COVID-19, enrolled during active disease. Each CDR3 is given with its conserved first and last residue. D genes are given only for firm matches. For some rows the clone size is stated as once, few or many, or as a class when expanded; others skip it.

clone size: once
J gene: TRBJ1-1
V gene: TRBV19
D gene: -
CDR3 DNA: TGTGCCAGTAGTATGCAGGGGAGCACTGAAGCTTTCTTT
CDR3 protein: CASSMQGSTEAFF

clone size: once
J gene: TRBJ1-6
V gene: TRBV10-2
D gene: -
CDR3 DNA: TGCGCCAGCAGTGAGCGGGGGAGTAATTCACCCCTCCACTTT
CDR3 protein: CASSERGSNSPLHF

clone size: -
J gene: TRBJ1-6
V gene: TRBV14
D gene: TRBD1
CDR3 DNA: TGTGCCAGCAGCCAAGATCGACAGGGGGCTCCCCTCCACTTT
CDR3 protein: CASSQDRQGAPLHF

clone size: -
J gene: TRBJ2-2
V gene: TRBV2
D gene: TRBD1
CDR3 DNA: TGTGCCAGCAGTCCTGACAGGGACGCCGGGGAGCTGTTTTTT
CDR3 protein: CASSPDRDAGELFF

clone size: -
J gene: TRBJ2-7
V gene: TRBV4-2
D gene: -
CDR3 DNA: TGTGCCAGCAGTCAAGGGGGCGGGAGAGGTTACGAGCAGTACTTC
CDR3 protein: CASSQGGGRGYEQYF

clone size: -
J gene: TRBJ1-6
V gene: TRBV5-4
D gene: TRBD1
CDR3 DNA: TGTGCCAGCAGCGGAGACAGGGCCCCGACCCTCCACTTT
CDR3 protein: CASSGDRAPTLHF

clone size: -
J gene: TRBJ2-2
V gene: TRBV11-3
D gene: -
CDR3 DNA: TGTGCCAGCAGCTTGGGTGACATGGGCACCGGGGAGCTGTTTTTT
CDR3 protein: CASSLGDMGTGELFF

clone size: -
J gene: TRBJ1-4
V gene: TRBV14
D gene: -
CDR3 DNA: TGTGCCAGCAGCCAAGTTCAAGCTGAGAAACTGTTTTTT
CDR3 protein: CASSQVQAEKLFF

clone size: -
J gene: TRBJ2-7
V gene: TRBV19
D gene: TRBD2
CDR3 DNA: TGTGCCAGTCAAGGGACCCGGACAAGGGGAGGGTACGAGCAGTACTTC
CDR3 protein: CASQGTRTRGGYEQYF

clone size: -
J gene: TRBJ1-2
V gene: TRBV6-1
D gene: -
CDR3 DNA: TGTGCCAGCAGTGAAATGGCCCTGGATGGCTACACCTTC
CDR3 protein: CASSEMALDGYTF

clone size: -
J gene: TRBJ1-2
V gene: TRBV18
D gene: TRBD1
CDR3 DNA: TGTGCCAGCTCACAGGGGGCTTACCTCTCAAACTATGGCTACACCTTC
CDR3 protein: CASSQGAYLSNYGYTF

clone size: -
J gene: TRBJ2-7
V gene: TRBV2
D gene: -
CDR3 DNA: TGTGCCAGCAGTCTCGGTAGCGGTCCGACCTACGAGCAGTACTTC
CDR3 protein: CASSLGSGPTYEQYF

clone size: -
J gene: TRBJ2-7
V gene: TRBV15
D gene: TRBD1
CDR3 DNA: TGTGCCACCAGCGAAAGGACAGGGGGCTACGAGCAGTACTTC
CDR3 protein: CATSERTGGYEQYF

clone size: -
J gene: TRBJ1-2
V gene: TRBV19
D gene: TRBD1
CDR3 DNA: TGTGCCAGTAGTATGCCCGGAACAGGGGGAAGCATCTATGGCTACACCTTC
CDR3 protein: CASSMPGTGGSIYGYTF

clone size: -
J gene: TRBJ2-3
V gene: TRBV7-3
D gene: TRBD2
CDR3 DNA: TGTGCCAGCAGCCTTAGACTAGCGGGAGTTACAGATACGCAGTATTTT
CDR3 protein: CASSLRLAGVTDTQYF

clone size: -
J gene: TRBJ2-5
V gene: TRBV5-1
D gene: -
CDR3 DNA: TGCGCCAGCAGCTTGGGACTAACCCAAGAGACCCAGTACTTC
CDR3 protein: CASSLGLTQETQYF

clone size: -
J gene: TRBJ1-1
V gene: TRBV7-9
D gene: TRBD1
CDR3 DNA: TGTGCCAGCAGCTTATCAGGGGGCGGAACTGAAGCTTTCTTT
CDR3 protein: CASSLSGGGTEAFF

clone size: -
J gene: TRBJ1-1
V gene: TRBV29-1
D gene: TRBD1
CDR3 DNA: TGCAGCGTTGATTCGACAGGGGTGAACACTGAAGCTTTCTTT
CDR3 protein: CSVDSTGVNTEAFF

clone size: -
J gene: TRBJ2-1
V gene: TRBV6-5
D gene: TRBD2
CDR3 DNA: TGTGCCAGTGCTAGCGGGAGGACGGATGAGCAGTTCTTC
CDR3 protein: CASASGRTDEQFF

clone size: -
J gene: TRBJ2-7
V gene: TRBV18
D gene: TRBD2
CDR3 DNA: TGTGCCAGCTCGCCACTAGCGGGAGGCGCCTTATACCGCTCCTACGAGCAGTACTTC
CDR3 protein: CASSPLAGGALYRSYEQYF

clone size: once
J gene: TRBJ1-2
V gene: TRBV7-9
D gene: TRBD1
CDR3 DNA: TGTGCCAGCAGCCCAGGGGCGGGACAGGTGATCTATGGCTACACCTTC
CDR3 protein: CASSPGAGQVIYGYTF

clone size: -
J gene: TRBJ1-2
V gene: TRBV19
D gene: -
CDR3 DNA: TGTGCCAGTAGTATAGAGGCCAGGCCTATGTATGGCTACACCTTC
CDR3 protein: CASSIEARPMYGYTF

clone size: -
J gene: TRBJ2-5
V gene: TRBV2
D gene: TRBD2
CDR3 DNA: TGTGCCAGCAGTGAAAGACTAGCGGGAGGCAAGACCCAGTACTTC
CDR3 protein: CASSERLAGGKTQYF

clone size: -
J gene: TRBJ1-2
V gene: TRBV27
D gene: -
CDR3 DNA: TGTGCCAGCAGTTTAAGAGTTAACTATGGCTACACCTTC
CDR3 protein: CASSLRVNYGYTF

clone size: -
J gene: TRBJ1-2
V gene: TRBV6-5
D gene: -
CDR3 DNA: TGTGCCAGCAGTTACTCGACCCCGACAGAATCCGATGGCTACACCTTC
CDR3 protein: CASSYSTPTESDGYTF

clone size: -
J gene: TRBJ2-1
V gene: TRBV18
D gene: -
CDR3 DNA: TGTGCCAGCTCACCCCTAGGGGGAATCGCCCCGAATGAGCAGTTCTTC
CDR3 protein: CASSPLGGIAPNEQFF

clone size: -
J gene: TRBJ1-1
V gene: TRBV6-2/TRBV6-3
D gene: TRBD1
CDR3 DNA: TGTGCCAGCAGTTACAATGACAGGGCTGAGAACACTGAAGCTTTCTTT
CDR3 protein: CASSYNDRAENTEAFF

clone size: -
J gene: TRBJ1-1
V gene: TRBV6-2/TRBV6-3
D gene: TRBD1
CDR3 DNA: TGTGCCAGCAGTTATCCCGGGACAGTGAACACTGAAGCTTTCTTT
CDR3 protein: CASSYPGTVNTEAFF

clone size: -
J gene: TRBJ2-2
V gene: TRBV21-1
D gene: -
CDR3 DNA: TGTGCCAGCAGCTCCTTAAGCACAGTTAACACCGGGGAGCTGTTTTTT
CDR3 protein: CASSSLSTVNTGELFF

clone size: -
J gene: TRBJ1-5
V gene: TRBV19
D gene: -
CDR3 DNA: TGTGCCAGTCACCGGGACTTCGATCAGCCCCAGCATTTT
CDR3 protein: CASHRDFDQPQHF

clone size: -
J gene: TRBJ2-1
V gene: TRBV6-5
D gene: -
CDR3 DNA: TGTGCCAGCAGTTACCAACCGGCAGGGTACTACAATGAGCAGTTCTTC
CDR3 protein: CASSYQPAGYYNEQFF

clone size: -
J gene: TRBJ1-2
V gene: TRBV2
D gene: -
CDR3 DNA: TGTGCCAGAAGCTCCCCAGGGGACTATGGCTACACCTTC
CDR3 protein: CARSSPGDYGYTF

clone size: -
J gene: TRBJ1-1
V gene: TRBV28
D gene: -
CDR3 DNA: TGTGCCAGCAGAAACAGGGATCTGGCCACTGAAGCTTTCTTT
CDR3 protein: CASRNRDLATEAFF

clone size: -
J gene: TRBJ2-5
V gene: TRBV11-2
D gene: -
CDR3 DNA: TGTGCCAGCAGCTTAGAGGCTCAGACCCAGTACTTC
CDR3 protein: CASSLEAQTQYF

clone size: once
J gene: TRBJ2-2
V gene: TRBV30
D gene: TRBD2
CDR3 DNA: TGTGCCTGGAGTGTGCGGGAGCAGAACACCGGGGAGCTGTTTTTT
CDR3 protein: CAWSVREQNTGELFF

clone size: -
J gene: TRBJ2-2
V gene: TRBV27
D gene: TRBD2
CDR3 DNA: TGTGCCAGCACGGTCAGCGGGAGTTGGACCGGGGAGCTGTTTTTT
CDR3 protein: CASTVSGSWTGELFF

clone size: -
J gene: TRBJ1-1
V gene: TRBV28
D gene: TRBD1
CDR3 DNA: TGTGCCAGCAGCCTTCCCCGACAGGGTGACACTGAAGCTTTCTTT
CDR3 protein: CASSLPRQGDTEAFF